The next 10 T cell receptor beta chains were all read from a single sample in a study of blood T cells in healthy people across ages. Alongside a J-beta primer mix, a sample-barcoded 5' primer served in a second PCR lasting roughly 6 to 12 cycles. TCRdb independently ran MiXCR on the 5' RACE reads; one entry per CDR3 protein. The sample yields more than 1.4 million distinct CDR3 sequences, 42% seen once. The sample comprised blood. All receptors derive from a woman aged 18 to 35 in good health.

The table lists this clonotype with a count of one. At one end the junction does not follow the germline gene, possibly because of a read error. The CDR3 loop is CVSSETLSSYNSPLHF. Here the CDR3 DNA reads TGTGTCAGCAGTGAAACACTGAGCTCCTATAATTCACCCCTCCACTTT. V gene TRBV28 combines with J gene TRBJ1-6; D is unresolved. Germline V gene data show CDR1 as MDHEN and CDR2 as SYDVKM. This CDR3 has 16 amino acids.

V and J are TRBV12-3 or TRBV12-4 and TRBJ2-5; D not certain. The CDR3 runs to 14 residues. V dropped 5 bases and J dropped 0 bases, with 10 bases sitting between them. The CDR3 sequence: CASSKDGYQETQYF. The DNA for the CDR3 is TGTGCCAGCAGTAAAGACGGGTACCAAGAGACCCAGTACTTC.

This clonotype has just a few counts. CDR3 nucleotide sequence: TGTGCCAGCAGTTACTCCGGGCTAACAGATACGCAGTATTTT. It is translated as CASSYSGLTDTQYF. This chain connects TRBV6-5 to TRBJ2-3; no clear D gene. Germline CDR1 reads MNHEY; CDR2 reads SVGAGI. The CDR3 consists of 14 residues. V was trimmed by 0 bases and J by 3 bases, leaving 7 bases between them.

The genes are TRBV4-1 and TRBJ1-3; TRBD1 might be the D (6 bases). Trimming removed 1 base at V and 4 bases at J, with 11 bases between. Germline values: CDR1 MGHRA, CDR2 YSYEKL. CDR3 size: 15 residues. The CDR3 DNA is TGCGCCAGCAGCCAAGTGGAGGGGGGAGGAAACACCATATATTTT. This codes for CASSQVEGGGNTIYF.

With regard to this clonotype: One end of the junction varies from germline; a read error may be responsible. The genes are TRBV6-5 and TRBJ2-2; TRBD1 is a possible D gene (8 bases). Germline values: CDR1 MNHEY, CDR2 SVGAGI. This CDR3 has 13 residues. The CDR3 protein is CATRQGLAGELFF. The CDR3 DNA is TGTGCCACCCGACAGGGGTTGGCGGGGGAACTGTTTTTT.

This clonotype has more than one count but fewer than ten. The V gene is TRBV6-6, the J gene TRBJ2-5; maybe TRBD1 (5 bases). The closer fit of TRBJ2-7 to the DNA end suggests the J call may be wrong. There are 15 residues in the CDR3. The germline V gene encodes CDR1 MNHNY and CDR2 SVGAGI (reference sequence). CDR3 bases: TGTGCCAGCAGTCTGCCCCAGGGATTCGGCCACGAGCAGTACTTC. This gives the protein CASSLPQGFGHEQYF.

The V and J genes are TRBV5-1 and TRBJ2-3, with 8 positions matching TRBD2. The CDR3 sequence is 13 residues long. Germline assignment: CDR1 SGHRS and CDR2 YFSETQ. J was trimmed by 7 bases and V by 5 bases; bases with no gene match: 6. CDR3 sequence: CASRSGSGYTQYF. The CDR3 DNA is TGCGCCAGCAGGAGCGGGAGCGGATATACGCAGTATTTT.

As regards this clonotype: At one of its ends the junction is not consistent with the germline gene, which may arise from a read error. The chain couples TRBV11-2 to TRBJ2-1, with 10 nucleotides matching TRBD2. From germline, CDR1 is SGHAT and CDR2 FQNNGV. This CDR3 has 16 amino acids. This chain's CDR3 is CVSSRRGLAGVNEQFF. Written as DNA, the CDR3 is TGTGTCAGCAGCCGAAGGGGGCTAGCGGGAGTTAATGAGCAGTTCTTC.

The genes are TRBV20-1 and TRBJ1-2; 9 nucleotides agree with TRBD1. V was pared by 6 bases and J by 8 bases, with 4 bases of the junction left unmatched. This CDR3 region has 11 residues. CDR1 DFQATT and CDR2 SNEGSKA come from the germline V gene (reference sequence). CDR3 residues: CSARDRAGYTF. In DNA, the CDR3 is TGCAGTGCCAGGGACAGGGCGGGCTACACCTTC.

The rearrangement uses TRBV5-1 and TRBJ2-7; D may match TRBD1 or TRBD2 (5 bases each). The V end lost 2 bases, the J end lost 3 bases, and 24 bases lay between the germline ends. Germline assignment: CDR1 SGHRS and CDR2 YFSETQ. The length of the CDR3 is 18 residues. The CDR3 DNA is TGCGCCAGCAGCTTAAAGTCCGGGGCAGGTCACCTGGTCTACGAGCAGTACTTC. This sequence encodes CASSLKSGAGHLVYEQYF.